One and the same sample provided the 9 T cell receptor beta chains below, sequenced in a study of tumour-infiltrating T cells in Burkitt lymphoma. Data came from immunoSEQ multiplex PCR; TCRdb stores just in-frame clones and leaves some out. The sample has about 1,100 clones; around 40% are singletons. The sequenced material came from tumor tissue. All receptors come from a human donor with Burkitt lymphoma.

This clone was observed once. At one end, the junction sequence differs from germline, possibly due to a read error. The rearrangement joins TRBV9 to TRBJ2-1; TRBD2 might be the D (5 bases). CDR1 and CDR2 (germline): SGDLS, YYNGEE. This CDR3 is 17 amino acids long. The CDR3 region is CASSVASGTSSYNEQFF. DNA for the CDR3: TGTGCCAGTAGCGTAGCGAGCGGAACCAGCTCCTACAATGAGCAGTTCTTC.

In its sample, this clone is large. CDR3 sequence (DNA): TGTGCCAGCAGCTACATGGGACTAGCCAGTACCGGGGAGCTGTTTTTT. Translating gives CASSYMGLASTGELFF. This chain joins TRBV11-2 and TRBJ2-2; TRBD2 agrees at 9 bases. The CDR3 is 16 amino acids. Germline loops: CDR1 SGHAT, CDR2 FQNNGV. V lost 4 bases and J lost 5; bases outside the gene matches: 8.

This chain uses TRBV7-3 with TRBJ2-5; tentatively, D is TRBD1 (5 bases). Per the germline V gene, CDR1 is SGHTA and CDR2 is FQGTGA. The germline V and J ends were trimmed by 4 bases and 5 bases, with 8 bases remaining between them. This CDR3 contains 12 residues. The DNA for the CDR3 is TGTGCCAGCAGCTCTGGGGCGGAGACCCAGTACTTC. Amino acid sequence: CASSSGAETQYF. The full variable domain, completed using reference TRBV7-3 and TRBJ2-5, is GAGVSQTPSNKVTEKGKYVELRCDPISGHTALYWYRQSLGQGPEFLIYFQGTGAADDSGLPNDRFFAVRPEGSVSTLKIQRTERGDSAVYLCASSSGAETQYFGPGTRLLVL.

In DNA, the CDR3 is TGTGCCACCAGCGAGGCCGGCGGGGACTATGGCTACACCTTC. The encoded protein is CATSEAGGDYGYTF. The chain couples TRBV15 to TRBJ1-2, with D unresolved. Germline V gene lookup returns CDR1 LNHNV and CDR2 YYDKDF (reference sequence). Trimming removed 5 bases at V and 3 bases at J, with 13 bases between. The CDR3 spans 14 residues.

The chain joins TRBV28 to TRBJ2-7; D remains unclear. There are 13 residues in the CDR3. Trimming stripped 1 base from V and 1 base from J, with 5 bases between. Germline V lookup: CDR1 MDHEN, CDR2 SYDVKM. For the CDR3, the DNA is TGTGCCAGCAGTTTATACCAGTCCTACGAGCAGTACTTC. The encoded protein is CASSLYQSYEQYF.

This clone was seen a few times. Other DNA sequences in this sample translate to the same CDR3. CDR3 coding DNA: TGCGCCAGCAGCCAAGGGGGGTCCGGGGAGCTGTTTTTT. It yields the protein CASSQGGSGELFF. This sequence joins TRBV4-3 and TRBJ2-2; the D gene could be TRBD1 or TRBD2 (5 bases each). V lost 1 base and J 6 bases, leaving 6 bases between the germline ends. CDR3 size: 13 residues. CDR1 and CDR2 from the germline V gene are LGHNA and YSLEER.

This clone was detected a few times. The CDR3 here is CASSSTSSRSETQYF. The CDR3 bases are TGTGCCAGCAGCTCAACAAGCTCCCGTAGCGAGACCCAGTACTTC. The chain is built from TRBV7-9 and TRBJ2-5; D call uncertain. Germline V gene data show CDR1 as SEHNR and CDR2 as FQNEAQ (reference sequence). The CDR3 runs 15 residues. V was shortened by 4 bases and J by 5 bases, with 17 bases between the two germline ends.

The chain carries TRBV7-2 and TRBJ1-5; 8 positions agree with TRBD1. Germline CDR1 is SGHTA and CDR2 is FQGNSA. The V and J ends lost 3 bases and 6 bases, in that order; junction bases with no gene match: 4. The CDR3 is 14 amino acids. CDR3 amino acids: CASSFGTGGQPQHF. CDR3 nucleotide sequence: TGTGCCAGCAGCTTCGGGACAGGAGGTCAGCCCCAGCATTTT.

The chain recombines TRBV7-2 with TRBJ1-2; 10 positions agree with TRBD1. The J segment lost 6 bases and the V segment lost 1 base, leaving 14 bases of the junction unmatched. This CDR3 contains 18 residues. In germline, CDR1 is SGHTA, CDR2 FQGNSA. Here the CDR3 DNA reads TGTGCCAGCAGCTTAGGACCCCCCAAGGGGACAGGGGTGGATGGCTACACCTTC. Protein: CASSLGPPKGTGVDGYTF.